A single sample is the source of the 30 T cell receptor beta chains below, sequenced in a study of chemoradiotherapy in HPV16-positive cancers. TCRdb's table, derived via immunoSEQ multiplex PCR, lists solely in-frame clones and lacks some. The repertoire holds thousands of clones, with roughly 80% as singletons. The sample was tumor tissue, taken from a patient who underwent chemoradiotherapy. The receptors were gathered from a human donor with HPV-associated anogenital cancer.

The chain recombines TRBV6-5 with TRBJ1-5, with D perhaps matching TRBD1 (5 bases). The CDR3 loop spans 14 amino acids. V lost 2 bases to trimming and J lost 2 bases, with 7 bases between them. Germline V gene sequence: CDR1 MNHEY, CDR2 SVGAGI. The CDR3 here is CASSYGGGNQPQHF. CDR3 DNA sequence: TGTGCCAGCAGTTACGGGGGAGGCAATCAGCCCCAGCATTTT.

The CDR3 bases are TGTGCCATCAGTGCTATCTCCTATGGCTACACCTTC. Translated: CAISAISYGYTF. The genes are TRBV10-3 and TRBJ1-2; D remains unclear. CDR1 and CDR2 from the germline V gene are ENHRY and SYGVKD. The CDR3 contains 12 residues. V was trimmed by 4 bases and J by 4 bases, leaving 7 bases between them.

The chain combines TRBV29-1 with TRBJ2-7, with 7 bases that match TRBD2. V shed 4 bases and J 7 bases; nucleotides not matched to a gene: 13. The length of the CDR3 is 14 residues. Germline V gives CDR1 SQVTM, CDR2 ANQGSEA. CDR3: CSVGGGIAGGEQYF. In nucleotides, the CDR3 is TGCAGCGTTGGAGGAGGGATAGCGGGTGGGGAGCAGTACTTC.

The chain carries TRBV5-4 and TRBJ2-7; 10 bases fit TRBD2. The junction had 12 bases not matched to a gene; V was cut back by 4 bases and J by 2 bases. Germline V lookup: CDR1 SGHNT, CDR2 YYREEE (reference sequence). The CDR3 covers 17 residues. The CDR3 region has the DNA TGTGCCAGCAGCCGAGAGAATAGCGGGGGGACCACCTACGAGCAGTACTTC. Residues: CASSRENSGGTTYEQYF.

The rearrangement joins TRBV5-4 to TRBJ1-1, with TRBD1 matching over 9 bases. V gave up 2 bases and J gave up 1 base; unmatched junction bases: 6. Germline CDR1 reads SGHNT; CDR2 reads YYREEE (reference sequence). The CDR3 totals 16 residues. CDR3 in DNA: TGTGCCAGCAGCTTAACAGGGGGCGCCCCGAACACTGAAGCTTTCTTT. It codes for CASSLTGGAPNTEAFF.

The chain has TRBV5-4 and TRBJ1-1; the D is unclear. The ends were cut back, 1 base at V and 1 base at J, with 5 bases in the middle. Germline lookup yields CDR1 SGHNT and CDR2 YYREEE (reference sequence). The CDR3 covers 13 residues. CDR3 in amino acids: CASSLNTNTEAFF. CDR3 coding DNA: TGTGCCAGCAGCTTGAACACGAACACTGAAGCTTTCTTT.

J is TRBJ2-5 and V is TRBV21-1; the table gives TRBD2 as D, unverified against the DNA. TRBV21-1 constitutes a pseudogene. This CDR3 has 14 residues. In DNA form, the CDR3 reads TGTGCCAGCAGCAAACCTGAGGCGGGACGGACCCAGTACTTC. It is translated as CASSKPEAGRTQYF.

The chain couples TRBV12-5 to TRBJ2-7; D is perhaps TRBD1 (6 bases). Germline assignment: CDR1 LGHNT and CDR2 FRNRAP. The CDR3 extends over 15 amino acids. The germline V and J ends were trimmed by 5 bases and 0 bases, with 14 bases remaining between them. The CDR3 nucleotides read TGTGCTAGTGGTCTCCAGGGGACATTCTCCTACGAGCAGTACTTC. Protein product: CASGLQGTFSYEQYF.

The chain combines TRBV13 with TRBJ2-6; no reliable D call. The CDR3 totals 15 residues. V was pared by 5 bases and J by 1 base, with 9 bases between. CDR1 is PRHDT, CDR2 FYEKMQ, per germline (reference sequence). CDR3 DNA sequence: TGTGCCAGCAGCCTGATGGGTTCTGGGGCCAACGTCCTGACTTTC. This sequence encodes CASSLMGSGANVLTF.

CDR3 sequence (DNA): TGTGCCAGCAGGGGGGAATCCTACGAGCAGTACTTC. As protein: CASRGESYEQYF. J is TRBJ2-7 and V is TRBV2; TRBD1 or TRBD2 may be the D gene (5 bases each). With 6 bases removed from V and 1 base from J, the gap between germline ends came to 7 bases. CDR3 length: 12 amino acids. The V gene's germline CDR1 is SNHLY and CDR2 FYNNEI.

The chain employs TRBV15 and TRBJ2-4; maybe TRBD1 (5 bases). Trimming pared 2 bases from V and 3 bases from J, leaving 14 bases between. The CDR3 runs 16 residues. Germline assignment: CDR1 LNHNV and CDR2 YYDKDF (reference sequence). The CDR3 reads CATSRSSQGSKNIQYF. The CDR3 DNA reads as TGTGCCACCAGCAGAAGCAGCCAGGGCAGCAAAAACATTCAGTACTTC. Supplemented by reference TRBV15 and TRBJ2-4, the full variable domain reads DAMVIQNPRYQVTQFGKPVTLSCSQTLNHNVMYWYQQKSSQAPKLLFHYYDKDFNNEADTPDNFQSRRPNTSFCFLDIRSPGLGDTAMYLCATSRSSQGSKNIQYFGAGTRLSVL.

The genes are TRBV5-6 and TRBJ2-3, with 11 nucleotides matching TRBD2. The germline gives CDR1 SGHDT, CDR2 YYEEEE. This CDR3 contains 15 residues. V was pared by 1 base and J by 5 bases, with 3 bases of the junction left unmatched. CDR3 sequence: CASSLRLAGGDTQYF. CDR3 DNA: TGTGCCAGCAGCTTGAGGCTAGCGGGAGGAGATACGCAGTATTTT.

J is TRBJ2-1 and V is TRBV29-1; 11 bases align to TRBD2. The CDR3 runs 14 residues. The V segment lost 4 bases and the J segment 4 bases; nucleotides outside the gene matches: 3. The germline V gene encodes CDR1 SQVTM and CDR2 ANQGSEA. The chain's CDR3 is CSVVGLADYNEQFF. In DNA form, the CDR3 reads TGCAGCGTTGTGGGACTAGCGGATTACAATGAGCAGTTCTTC.

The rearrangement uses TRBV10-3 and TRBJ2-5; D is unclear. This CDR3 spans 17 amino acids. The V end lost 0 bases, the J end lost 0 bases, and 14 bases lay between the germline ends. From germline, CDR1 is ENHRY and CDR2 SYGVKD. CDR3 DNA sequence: TGTGCCATCAGTGAGTCGAAGCAGACCTCGTACCAAGAGACCCAGTACTTC. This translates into CAISESKQTSYQETQYF.

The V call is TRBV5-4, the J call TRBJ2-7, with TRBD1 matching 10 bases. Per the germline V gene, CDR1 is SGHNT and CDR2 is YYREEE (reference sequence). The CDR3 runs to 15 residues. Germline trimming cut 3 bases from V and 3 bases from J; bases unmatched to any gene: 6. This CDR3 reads CASSSRTGGGYEQYF. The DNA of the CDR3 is TGTGCCAGCAGCTCGCGGACAGGGGGGGGCTACGAGCAGTACTTC.

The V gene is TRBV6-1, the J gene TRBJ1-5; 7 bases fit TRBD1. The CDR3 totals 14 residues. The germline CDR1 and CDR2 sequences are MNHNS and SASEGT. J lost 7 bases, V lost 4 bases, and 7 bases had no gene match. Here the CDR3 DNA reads TGTGCCAGCAGTGCTACAGGGGCTCGGCAGCCCCAGCATTTT. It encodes CASSATGARQPQHF.

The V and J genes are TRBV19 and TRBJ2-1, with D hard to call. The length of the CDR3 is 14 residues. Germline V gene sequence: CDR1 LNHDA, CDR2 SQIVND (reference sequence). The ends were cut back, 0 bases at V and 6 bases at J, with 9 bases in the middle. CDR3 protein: CASSIDGTLNEQFF. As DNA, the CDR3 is TGTGCCAGTAGTATAGATGGTACTCTCAATGAGCAGTTCTTC.

CDR3 bases: TGTGCCAGCAGCCGTTCGGGCGGGAGGGCCTCCAATGAGCAGTTCTTC. Amino acid sequence: CASSRSGGRASNEQFF. The V and J genes are TRBV14 and TRBJ2-1, with TRBD2 matching 9 bases. CDR1 and CDR2 (germline): SGHDN, FVKESK. CDR3 size: 16 residues. Trimming removed 4 bases from V and 6 bases from J; junction bases left unmatched: 10.

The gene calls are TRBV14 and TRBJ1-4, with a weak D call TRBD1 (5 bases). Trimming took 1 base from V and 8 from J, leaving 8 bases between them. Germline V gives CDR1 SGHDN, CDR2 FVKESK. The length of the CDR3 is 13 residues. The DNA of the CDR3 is TGTGCCAGCAGCCAAGGGGGGGTCGAAAAACTGTTTTTT. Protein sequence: CASSQGGVEKLFF.

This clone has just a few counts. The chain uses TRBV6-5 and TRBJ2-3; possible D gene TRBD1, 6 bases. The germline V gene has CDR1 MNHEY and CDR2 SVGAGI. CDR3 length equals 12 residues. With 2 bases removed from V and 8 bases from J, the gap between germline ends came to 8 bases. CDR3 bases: TGTGCCAGCAGTTACCAACAGGGTACGCAGTATTTT. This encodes CASSYQQGTQYF.

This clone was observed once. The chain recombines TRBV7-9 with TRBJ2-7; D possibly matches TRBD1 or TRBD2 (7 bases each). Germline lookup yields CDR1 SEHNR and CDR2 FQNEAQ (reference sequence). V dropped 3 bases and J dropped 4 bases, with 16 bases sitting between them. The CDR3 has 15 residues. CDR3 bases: TGTGCCAGCAGCTTCCCCGTCAGGGGGGGGTACGAGCAGTACTTC. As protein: CASSFPVRGGYEQYF.

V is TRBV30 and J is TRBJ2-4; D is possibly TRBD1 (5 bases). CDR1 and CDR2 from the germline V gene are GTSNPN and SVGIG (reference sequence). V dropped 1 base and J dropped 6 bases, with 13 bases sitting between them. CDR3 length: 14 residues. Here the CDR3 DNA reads TGTGCCTGGAGTGCCCAGACAGTTGCAAACATTCAGTACTTC. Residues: CAWSAQTVANIQYF.

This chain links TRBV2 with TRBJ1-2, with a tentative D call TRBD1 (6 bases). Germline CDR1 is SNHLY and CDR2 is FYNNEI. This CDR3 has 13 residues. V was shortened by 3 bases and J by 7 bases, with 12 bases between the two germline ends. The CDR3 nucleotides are TGTGCCAGCAGTGACACAGGGTATATTGGCTACACCTTC. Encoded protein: CASSDTGYIGYTF.

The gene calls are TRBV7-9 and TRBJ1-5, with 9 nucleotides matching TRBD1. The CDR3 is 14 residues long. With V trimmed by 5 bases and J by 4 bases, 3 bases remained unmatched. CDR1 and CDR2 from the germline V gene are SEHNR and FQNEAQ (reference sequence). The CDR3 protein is CASSLGQGNQPQHF. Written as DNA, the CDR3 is TGTGCCAGCAGCCTTGGACAGGGGAATCAGCCCCAGCATTTT.

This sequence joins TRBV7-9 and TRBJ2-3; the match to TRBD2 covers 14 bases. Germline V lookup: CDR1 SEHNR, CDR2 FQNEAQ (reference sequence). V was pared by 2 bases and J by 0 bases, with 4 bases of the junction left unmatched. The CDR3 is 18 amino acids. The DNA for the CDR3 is TGTGCCAGCAGCTTAATGGGACTAGCGGGGGTGAGCACAGATACGCAGTATTTT. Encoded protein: CASSLMGLAGVSTDTQYF.

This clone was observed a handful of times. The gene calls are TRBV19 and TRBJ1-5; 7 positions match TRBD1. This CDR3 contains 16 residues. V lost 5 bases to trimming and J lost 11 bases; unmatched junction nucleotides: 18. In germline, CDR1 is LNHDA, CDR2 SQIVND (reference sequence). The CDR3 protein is CASSYNRGTRPGAQHF. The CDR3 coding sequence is TGTGCCAGTAGTTACAACAGGGGTACCCGGCCGGGGGCCCAGCATTTT.

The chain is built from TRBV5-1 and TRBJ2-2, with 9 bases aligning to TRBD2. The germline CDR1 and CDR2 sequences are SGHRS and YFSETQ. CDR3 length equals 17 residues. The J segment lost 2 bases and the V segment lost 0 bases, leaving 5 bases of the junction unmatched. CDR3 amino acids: CASSLASGTSNTGELFF. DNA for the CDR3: TGCGCCAGCAGCTTGGCCTCCGGGACTAGCAACACCGGGGAGCTGTTTTTT.

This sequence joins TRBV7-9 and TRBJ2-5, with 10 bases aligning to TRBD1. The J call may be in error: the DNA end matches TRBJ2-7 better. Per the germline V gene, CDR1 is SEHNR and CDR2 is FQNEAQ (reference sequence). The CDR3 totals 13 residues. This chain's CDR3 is CASRSGQGDEQYF. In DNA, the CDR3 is TGTGCCAGCAGATCCGGACAGGGGGACGAGCAGTACTTC.

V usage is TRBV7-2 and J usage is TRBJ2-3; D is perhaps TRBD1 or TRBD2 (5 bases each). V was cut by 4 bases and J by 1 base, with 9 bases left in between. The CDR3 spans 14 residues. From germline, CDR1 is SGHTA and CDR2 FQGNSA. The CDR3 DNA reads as TGTGCCAGCAGCTGGGACGCCCGCACAGATACGCAGTATTTT. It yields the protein CASSWDARTDTQYF.

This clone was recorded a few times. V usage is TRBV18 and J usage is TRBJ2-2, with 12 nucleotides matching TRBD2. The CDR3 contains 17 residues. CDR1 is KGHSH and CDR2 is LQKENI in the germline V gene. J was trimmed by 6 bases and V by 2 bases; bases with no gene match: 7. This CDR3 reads CASSPSSGRANSGELFF. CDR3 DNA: TGTGCCAGCTCACCATCTAGCGGGAGGGCCAACTCCGGGGAGCTGTTTTTT.